This TCR beta chain appears in the sequencing data of a study of blood T cell repertoires in COVID-19. This CDR3 comprises 15 residues. CDR1 is MNHEY, CDR2 SVGEGT, per germline. The V end lost 6 bases, the J end lost 1 base, and 10 bases lay between the germline ends. The data were produced by immunoSEQ multiplex PCR, yet TCRdb's version contains in-frame clones alone and is incomplete. The sample lists about 160,000 clones; approximately 88% were seen once. J is TRBJ2-6 and V is TRBV6-2 or TRBV6-3; D call uncertain. The sequencing sample was made of peripheral blood. The source of this sequence is a woman of 80 years or more with active or convalescent COVID-19. The CDR3 spells CASSLDGSGANVLTF. The CDR3 nucleotides read TGTGCCAGCAGCCTCGACGGGTCTGGGGCCAACGTCCTGACTTTC.